A selection of T cell receptor beta chains follows, all from one sample in a study of technical replicates of blood from a handful of donors. Clones were sequenced by immunoSEQ multiplex PCR, and TCRdb holds only the in-frame ones, with some missing. The top ten clones hold 10% to 15% of a sample with about 17,000 clones, around 90% of them seen once. The material sequenced was PBMCs. The receptors come from a human donor in good health. Both conserved end residues are part of each CDR3. The D gene is left open where the match is weak. Clone size is not always given. Where it is, it says once, few, many or a class for expanded clones.

>TRBJ2-1|TRBV7-9|TRBD2|.
TGTGCCAGCAGCCCCCGGGGTAGCGGGAGGGGGAATGAGCAGTTCTTC
CASSPRGSGRGNEQFF
>TRBJ1-5|TRBV27|TRBD1|.
TGTGCCAGCAGTCCGGGACAGTTTTATCAGCCCCAGCATTTT
CASSPGQFYQPQHF
>TRBJ2-1|TRBV2|TRBD2|.
TGTGCCAGCAGTGAACGGCTAGCGGGAGGGTGGGGCTACAATGAGCAGTTCTTC
CASSERLAGGWGYNEQFF
>TRBJ2-3|TRBV30|.|.
TGTGCCTGGAGGAGGGGGTCATCCGATACGCAGTATTTT
CAWRRGSSDTQYF
>TRBJ1-1|TRBV5-8|.|.
TGTGCCAGCAGCTACGTGGGAGCGAGTACTGAAGCTTTCTTT
CASSYVGASTEAFF
>TRBJ2-3|TRBV2|TRBD1|.
TGTGCCAGCAGTGAGAGGACAGGGGGGGGAGAGGCGCAGTATTTT
CASSERTGGGEAQYF
>TRBJ2-7|TRBV2|.|few
TGTATTTCAGGGCTCGCTGTCGAGCAGTACTTC
CISGLAVEQYF
>TRBJ2-1|TRBV7-2|TRBD2|.
TGTGCCAGCAGCTTAGGAGCGGGAGGAGACAATGAGCAGTTCTTC
CASSLGAGGDNEQFF
>TRBJ2-2|TRBV19|TRBD2|.
TGTGCCAGTAGTATCAACGGGAGGGGAGTGGCCGGGGAGCTGTTTTTT
CASSINGRGVAGELFF
>TRBJ1-1|TRBV9|.|.
TGTGCCAGCAGCTCACAGGATAGTAACACTGAAGCTTTCTTT
CASSSQDSNTEAFF
>TRBJ1-1|TRBV6-1|.|.
TGTGCCAGCAGTGAGGGTACCAGGGCCTACCCTGAAGCTTTCTTT
CASSEGTRAYPEAFF
>TRBJ2-5|TRBV10-3|.|.
TGTGCCATCAGTGGAGGAGATCAAGAGACCCAGTACTTC
CAISGGDQETQYF
>TRBJ2-6|TRBV19|.|.
TGTGCCAGTAGCGACAGGGAGGCTGGGGCCAACGTCCTGACTTTC
CASSDREAGANVLTF
>TRBJ2-2|TRBV19|.|once
TGTGCCAGTACTAAAGCGCAGAACACCGGGGAGCTGTTTTTT
CASTKAQNTGELFF
>TRBJ2-7|TRBV5-1|TRBD1|.
TGCGCCAGCAGGCCTGGACAGGACAGCTCCTACGAGCAGTACTTC
CASRPGQDSSYEQYF
>TRBJ1-2|TRBV19|TRBD1|.
TGTGCCAGTAGTATTGCGGCAGGGGGCTATGGCTACACCTTC
CASSIAAGGYGYTF
>TRBJ2-7|TRBV30|TRBD2|.
TGTGCCTGGTCCCCCGGGGGTAGCGGGGGGTTCGAGCAGTACTTC
CAWSPGGSGGFEQYF
>TRBJ2-1|TRBV5-5|TRBD2|.
TGTGCCAGCAGCTTGAGCGGGACTAGCGGGATGGATGAGCAGTTCTTC
CASSLSGTSGMDEQFF
>TRBJ2-2|TRBV5-1|.|.
TGCGCCAGCAGCCCCCCCCGGTCCTTCGGCGGGGAGCTGTTTTTT
CASSPPRSFGGELFF
>TRBJ2-1|TRBV27|.|.
TGTGCCAGCAGTTTATTCCCCTTTTACAAGCTTCATAGCCTAACCCAAAAGGACAATGAGCAGTTCTTC
CASSLFPFYKLHSLTQKDNEQFF
>TRBJ2-5|TRBV5-6|.|.
TGTGCCAGCAGCTTGGGGGGAGTTCAGCGGAGAAACCAAGAGACCCAGTACTTC
CASSLGGVQRRNQETQYF
>TRBJ2-1|TRBV28|.|.
TGTGCCAGCAGTTTAGTACAGTCGTCCTACAATGAGCAGTTCTTC
CASSLVQSSYNEQFF
>TRBJ2-1|TRBV5-1|TRBD2|.
TGCGCCAGCAGCTTGGGTCTAGCGGGAACCTACAATGAGCAGTTCTTC
CASSLGLAGTYNEQFF